Below are 28 T cell receptor beta chains sequenced from a single sample in a study of tumor-infiltrating lymphocytes in primary liver carcinoma. Starting material for RNA and DNA co-extraction consisted of about 17-31 mg of unsorted bulk tissue. The authors made TCR beta cDNA from around 500 ng total RNA with a constant-region primer. Researchers made the TCR beta libraries by running three nested multiplex PCR rounds with slightly modified ARM-PCR. TRBV1-TRBV30 forward primers paired with a C-beta reverse primer drove the first two PCR rounds, 10 cycles each. One entry per CDR3 protein results from TCRdb running MiXCR on the multiplex PCR reads. The table has tens of thousands of distinct CDR3 sequences, about 77% seen once. Sequencing was carried out using liver tumor tissue from sampling region 5. Stated subset: tumor region T5, tumor centre. The receptors originated from a man between 35 and 55 years old with primary liver carcinoma and hepatitis B virus infection.

To note about this clonotype: This could be a read error, since a much larger clone is one nucleotide away. The rearrangement uses TRBV7-2 and TRBJ2-2; D not certain. This CDR3 has 12 amino acids. V lost 7 bases to trimming and J lost 7 bases, with 10 bases between them. CDR1 and CDR2 (germline): SGHTA, FQGNSA. The CDR3 nucleotides are TGTGCCAGCACCCAAATCGTCGGGGAGCTGTTTTTT. It yields the protein CASTQIVGELFF.

This sequence joins TRBV29-1 and TRBJ2-3; 8 bases are shared with TRBD2. CDR1 is SQVTM, CDR2 ANQGSEA, per germline. The CDR3 contains 13 residues. J lost 2 bases, V lost 7 bases, and 5 bases had no gene match. In DNA, the CDR3 is TGCAGCGCCCAGCGGGGGAACACAGATACGCAGTATTTT. As protein: CSAQRGNTDTQYF.

Comments on this clonotype: One junction end disagrees with the germline gene, perhaps due to a read error. This chain joins TRBV11-2 and TRBJ2-1; TRBD2 matches 11 bases. CDR1 and CDR2 from the germline V gene are SGHAT and FQNNGV. This CDR3 comprises 14 residues. CDR3 DNA sequence: TGTGCCACCAGCCAGACTAGCGGGACGGGTGAACAGTTCTTC. This codes for CATSQTSGTGEQFF.

The rearrangement uses TRBV4-3 and TRBJ2-3; 7 bases fit TRBD2. J gave up 7 bases and V 4 bases, and 8 bases lay outside the gene matches. The length of the CDR3 is 14 residues. CDR1 and CDR2 (germline): LGHNA, YSLEER. This chain's CDR3 is CASSPTSWTNTQYF. CDR3 sequence (DNA): TGCGCCAGCAGCCCGACTAGCTGGACAAATACGCAGTATTTT.

This clonotype is deemed large. The rearrangement uses TRBV4-2 and TRBJ2-7; perhaps D is TRBD1 or TRBD2 (5 bases each). The V gene lost 0 bases and the J gene lost 3 bases, with 12 bases spanning the gap. Germline values: CDR1 LGHNA, CDR2 YNFKEQ. The CDR3 spans 15 residues. The CDR3 reads CASSQDKGSGYEQYF. CDR3 coding DNA: TGTGCCAGCAGCCAAGATAAGGGGAGCGGCTACGAGCAGTACTTC.

As regards this clonotype: The conserved final phenylalanine or tryptophan is absent from the CDR3, which likely points to a read error. The genes are TRBV6-1 and TRBJ2-7, with D possibly being TRBD2 (5 bases). Germline CDR1 and CDR2: MNHNS and SASEGT. The length of the CDR3 is 14 residues. For the CDR3, the DNA is TGTGCCAGCAGTGTACAGCGGAGATCCTATGAGCAGTACCTC. It codes for CASSVQRRSYEQYL.

This clonotype was picked up many times. The V gene is TRBV6-6, the J gene TRBJ1-5, with 7 bases that match TRBD1. The germline V gene encodes CDR1 MNHNY and CDR2 SVGAGI (reference sequence). J gave up 3 bases and V 2 bases, and 7 bases lay outside the gene matches. The CDR3 sequence is 16 residues long. CDR3 in DNA: TGTGCCAGCAGTTACCAACACACAGGGGACAATCAGCCCCAGCATTTT. Residues: CASSYQHTGDNQPQHF.

The chain has TRBV11-3 and TRBJ2-3; D gene uncertain. Trimming removed 0 bases from V and 1 base from J, with 8 bases in between. The CDR3 has 15 amino acids. Germline V gene data show CDR1 as SGHNT and CDR2 as YENEEA. CDR3 residues: CASSLESGRTDTQYF. The DNA of the CDR3 is TGTGCCAGCAGCTTAGAGTCCGGGCGCACAGATACGCAGTATTTT.

This clonotype was counted between two and nine times. This chain uses TRBV19 with TRBJ2-1, with D unclear. The CDR3 extends over 11 amino acids. Germline CDR1 and CDR2: LNHDA and SQIVND (reference sequence). Trimming took off 6 bases at V and 3 bases at J, with 3 bases between the two ends. Here the CDR3 DNA reads TGTGCCAGTAGGGTCTACAATGAGCAGTTCTTC. It yields the protein CASRVYNEQFF.

To note about this clonotype: The junction departs from the called germline gene at one end, perhaps through a read error. This chain connects TRBV5-1 to TRBJ2-5; D call uncertain. CDR3 size: 11 residues. Germline V gives CDR1 SGHRS, CDR2 YFSETQ. CDR3 region: CASGAEETQYF. The CDR3 bases are TGCGCCAGCGGCGCAGAGGAGACCCAATACTTC.

As to this clonotype: Relative to the germline gene, one junction end is altered; a read error may explain this. The chain links TRBV11-3 to TRBJ2-3; 8 bases are shared with TRBD2. The length of the CDR3 is 15 residues. Germline CDR1 SGHNT, CDR2 YENEEA. Written as DNA, the CDR3 is TGTGCCGGCAGTCACGGGGGGGGAGGCACAAATACGCAGTATTTT. Its translation: CAGSHGGGGTNTQYF.

Worth noting for this clonotype: Compared with germline, one end of the junction differs, possibly owing to a read error. The V gene is TRBV28, the J gene TRBJ2-7; D possibly corresponds to TRBD1 (6 bases). The CDR3 sequence is 15 residues long. CDR1 is MDHEN and CDR2 is SYDVKM in the germline V gene. The CDR3 sequence is CVSSAPRGTYYEQYF. For the CDR3, the DNA is TGTGTCAGCAGTGCTCCCAGGGGCACGTACTACGAACAGTACTTC. The variable domain in full, completed from reference TRBV28 and TRBJ2-7, reads DVKVTQSSRYLVKRTGEKVFLECVQDMDHENMFWYRQDPGLGLRLIYFSYDVKMKEKGDIPEGYSVSREKKERFSLILESASTNQTSMYLCVSSAPRGTYYEQYFGPGTRLTVT.

Turning to this clonotype: The missing conserved phenylalanine or tryptophan at the end of this CDR3 makes a read error likely. Because the CDR3's place on the DNA is in doubt, the DNA is left out and the CDR3 is given as listed by TCRdb. The chain combines TRBV6-6 with TRBJ1-1. The CDR3 has 15 residues if both end residues are counted. Germline CDR1 is MNHNY and CDR2 is SVGAGI (reference sequence). The CDR3 reads CASSYSIEGGAEAFC.

CDR3 protein: CASNPLWGNEQYF. In nucleotides, the CDR3 is TGTGCCAGCAATCCCCTCTGGGGGAATGAGCAGTACTTC. The chain combines TRBV12-3 or TRBV12-4 with TRBJ2-7; the D gene could be TRBD1 or TRBD2 (5 bases each). The CDR3 is 13 amino acids. The V gene lost 7 bases and the J gene lost 7 bases, with 17 bases spanning the gap.

This clonotype was found many times. CDR3 loop: CASSPPGQGRTGELFF. Written as DNA, the CDR3 is TGTGCCAGCAGTCCCCCGGGACAGGGAAGAACCGGGGAGCTGTTTTTT. The chain carries TRBV28 and TRBJ2-2; 9 positions agree with TRBD1. The CDR3 totals 16 residues. Trimming at V came to 5 bases and at J to 5 bases, leaving 9 bases not matched to a gene. CDR1 and CDR2 from the germline V gene are MDHEN and SYDVKM.

This clonotype was counted between two and nine times. A much larger clone is a single base away; this may be a read error. V and J are TRBV5-1 and TRBJ2-1; TRBD2 agrees at 13 bases. The CDR3 runs 15 residues. V lost 4 bases to trimming and J lost 11 bases; unmatched junction nucleotides: 9. Per germline, CDR1 SGHRS and CDR2 YFSETQ. The CDR3 protein is CASSLRLAGGGKQFF. CDR3 nucleotide sequence: TGCGCCAGCAGCCTAAGACTAGCGGGAGGAGGAAAGCAGTTCTTC. Filled out from reference TRBV5-1 and TRBJ2-1, the complete variable domain reads KAGVTQTPRYLIKTRGQQVTLSCSPISGHRSVSWYQQTPGQGLQFLFEYFSETQRNKGNFPGRFSGRQFSNSRSEMNVSTLELGDSALYLCASSLRLAGGGKQFFGPGTRLTVL.

The chain combines TRBV11-2 with TRBJ2-7, with unresolved D. Germline CDR1 is SGHAT and CDR2 is FQNNGV. CDR3 length: 14 amino acids. The germline V and J ends were trimmed by 5 bases and 0 bases, with 11 bases remaining between them. The CDR3 DNA is TGTGCCAGCAGCCCCACCAGGAACTCCTACGAGCAGTACTTC. As protein: CASSPTRNSYEQYF. Combining the CDR3 with reference TRBV11-2 and TRBJ2-7 gives the whole variable domain EAGVAQSPRYKIIEKRQSVAFWCNPISGHATLYWYQQILGQGPKLLIQFQNNGVVDDSQLPKDRFSAERLKGVDSTLKIQPAKLEDSAVYLCASSPTRNSYEQYFGPGTRLTVT.

In this sample, this clonotype turned up once. The J gene is TRBJ2-7, the V gene TRBV7-9; D may be TRBD1 (5 bases). Deletions cut 5 bases from V and 3 bases from J, with 11 bases between. The CDR3 spans 13 residues. Germline CDR1 is SEHNR and CDR2 is FQNEAQ (reference sequence). The CDR3 DNA sequence: TGTGCCAGCAGCCATATCAGGGTCTACGAGCAGTACTTC. It translates to CASSHIRVYEQYF.

The chain carries TRBV11-1 and TRBJ2-5; possible D gene TRBD2, 6 bases. The CDR3 has 15 residues. Between the trimmed V and J ends, which lost 2 bases and 7 bases, there was a span of 17 bases. The germline gives CDR1 SGHAT, CDR2 FQDESV (reference sequence). CDR3 protein: CASSLRGEMGGTQYF. The CDR3 nucleotides read TGTGCCAGCAGCTTACGGGGCGAGATGGGAGGGACCCAGTACTTC.

Remarks on this clonotype: The CDR3 end shows no conserved phenylalanine or tryptophan, and so a read error is likely. V gene TRBV10-3 combines with J gene TRBJ2-1, with D possibly matching TRBD2 (5 bases). Looked up from germline, CDR1 is ENHRY and CDR2 is SYGVKD. This CDR3 is built from 14 residues. Trimming pared 2 bases from V and 5 bases from J, leaving 10 bases between. CDR3 sequence (DNA): TGTGCCATCAGTGAGGCTAGCAAGGACAATGAGCAGTTCATC. Translating gives CAISEASKDNEQFI.

The chain uses TRBV14 and TRBJ2-7; possibly TRBD2 for D (5 bases). CDR1 is SGHDN and CDR2 is FVKESK in the germline V gene. The CDR3 runs 13 residues. Trimming took off 3 bases at V and 4 bases at J, with 10 bases between the two ends. CDR3 sequence (DNA): TGTGCCAGCAGCCAGAGCGGACTTTACGAGCAGTACTTC. Its protein product is CASSQSGLYEQYF.

The table lists this clonotype with many counts. CDR3 protein: CASSLTRAGETQYF. CDR3 DNA: TGTGCCAGCAGTCTTACAAGGGCGGGAGAGACCCAGTACTTC. The chain links TRBV28 to TRBJ2-5, with TRBD2 as a possible D gene (5 bases). The CDR3 has 14 amino acids. Germline V lookup: CDR1 MDHEN, CDR2 SYDVKM. Trimming pared 5 bases from V and 4 bases from J, leaving 14 bases between.

Turning to this clonotype: With a much larger clone just one base away, this may be a read error. Since no conserved phenylalanine or tryptophan closes the CDR3, a read error is the likely cause. This sequence joins TRBV5-4 and TRBJ2-7; tentative D call: TRBD2 (6 bases). Trimming pared 3 bases from V and 3 bases from J, leaving 13 bases between. The V gene's germline CDR1 is SGHNT and CDR2 YYREEE (reference sequence). The CDR3 covers 14 residues. For the CDR3, the DNA is TGTGCCAGCAGCTCAAGGGACTTCCTCTACGAGCAGTACTCC. This sequence encodes CASSSRDFLYEQYS.

V gene TRBV11-2 combines with J gene TRBJ2-2, with D unresolved. The CDR3 runs 15 residues. Trimming shortened V by 2 bases and J by 6 bases, and 13 bases separated the two germline ends. Germline-derived CDR1 and CDR2 are SGHAT and FQNNGV. The CDR3 DNA reads as TGTGCCAGCAGCTTAAGTCTAAGCAGCCCCGGGGAGCTGTTTTTT. Protein product: CASSLSLSSPGELFF.

Notes on this clonotype: The junction shows a germline mismatch at one end, possibly a read error. The CDR3 spells CSVEAVGAGGTQYF. CDR3 coding DNA: TGTAGCGTTGAAGCGGTGGGAGCGGGAGGTACGCAGTATTTT. The rearrangement links TRBV29-1 to TRBJ2-3; 9 bases fit TRBD2. The V gene's germline CDR1 is SQVTM and CDR2 ANQGSEA. The CDR3 spans 14 residues.

The chain carries TRBV11-2 and TRBJ2-7; D unresolved. V was pared by 5 bases and J by 5 bases, with 19 bases between. This CDR3 has 15 residues. CDR1 is SGHAT, CDR2 FQNNGV, per germline. CDR3 residues: CASSQGFERWDEQYF. The CDR3 coding sequence is TGTGCCAGCAGCCAAGGGTTTGAGAGGTGGGACGAGCAGTACTTC. Looking up the rest from reference TRBV11-2 and TRBJ2-7 gives the full variable domain: EAGVAQSPRYKIIEKRQSVAFWCNPISGHATLYWYQQILGQGPKLLIQFQNNGVVDDSQLPKDRFSAERLKGVDSTLKIQPAKLEDSAVYLCASSQGFERWDEQYFGPGTRLTVT.

This rearrangement joins TRBV11-2 to TRBJ2-6; a possible D gene is TRBD2 (5 bases). Trimming cost V 10 bases and J 9 bases, with 22 bases left between them. Germline V gives CDR1 SGHAT, CDR2 FQNNGV. There are 15 residues in the CDR3. DNA for the CDR3: TGTGCCACCCAGCGGCCACGCTCTGGTGTCAACGTCCTGACTTTC. Residues: CATQRPRSGVNVLTF.

For this clonotype: It is likely a read error, because the conserved phenylalanine at the end of the CDR3 is missing. The chain links TRBV4-2 to TRBJ2-7; a weak D match, TRBD2 (5 bases). There are 15 residues in the CDR3. Looked up from germline, CDR1 is LGHNA and CDR2 is YNFKEQ. The chain's CDR3 is CASSQDKWSGYEQYL. Written as DNA, the CDR3 is TGTGCCAGCAGTCAAGATAAGTGGAGCGGCTACGAGCAGTACTTG.